This TCR beta chain emerged from a study of T cell clones after liver transplantation. This CDR3 is built from 15 residues. V lost 6 bases and J lost 8; bases outside the gene matches: 12. Looked up from germline, CDR1 is ENHRY and CDR2 is SYGVKD. Using immunoSEQ multiplex PCR, the repertoire was profiled, and TCRdb retains in-frame clones only, with some absent. The sample shows tens of thousands of clones, about two thirds of them seen only once. The sequence came from a human donor who received a liver transplant. The V gene is TRBV10-3, the J gene TRBJ1-2; 10 bases align to TRBD1. The specimen was CD4+ T cells from blood, collected before liver transplant. The CDR3 loop is CAIREDTGTGVGYTF. CDR3 DNA sequence: TGTGCCATCAGGGAGGACACGGGGACAGGGGTGGGCTACACCTTC.